This TCR beta chain was captured by sequencing in a study of blood T cell repertoires in COVID-19. On the study more broadly: Acute-phase and convalescent COVID-19 samples originated in the United States, Italy and Spain. Sample material is recorded as cDNA or gDNA derived from T cells, B-cell-depleted T cells, or PBMCs.

This clone turned up a few times. This CDR3 has 16 amino acids. J was trimmed by 9 bases and V by 0 bases; bases with no gene match: 8. Germline V gene sequence: CDR1 LGHDT, CDR2 YNNKEL (reference sequence). In the authors' methods: Quantification of nucleated cells was approximated via reference gene primer amplification. Here immunoSEQ multiplex PCR was the method, and the copy in TCRdb shows in-frame clones only, minus some. V, J and clone size reflect that table, while D and trimming were determined from the DNA. Among more than 65,000 clones, roughly 87% were seen once, and the ten largest hold approximately 5.1%.

The V call is TRBV3-1 (or the pseudogene TRBV3-2), the J call TRBJ2-3, with 11 bases that match TRBD2. The TCR sequence derives from a man aged 55-75 years with acute or convalescent COVID-19. The specimen sequenced was peripheral blood. The CDR3, as DNA: TGTGCCAGCAGCCAAGATTTTTCTAGCGGGGGGATCACGCAGTATTTT. It encodes CASSQDFSSGGITQYF.